This T cell receptor beta chain was sequenced for a study of shared clonotypes between healthy human individuals. Naivety among CD8 cells was defined by CD45RO negativity and positive CCR7 selection, thereby excluding terminally differentiated effector memory CD45RA+ cells. The CDR3 spans 14 residues. CDR1 is SGHAT, CDR2 FQNNGV, per germline. The V and J ends lost 3 bases and 1 base respectively, with 10 bases between them. Original processing notes: Owing to the provision of junction-only sequences devoid of quality scores by immunoSEQ, filtering differed. The table came from immunoSEQ multiplex PCR; TCRdb's copy has only in-frame clones and leaves some out. The V and J calls and clone size come from that table; D and trimming were worked out from the DNA. The data contain around 2,000,000 clones, about 95% of them singletons.

The sequence derives from a man between 18 and 35 years old in good health. The chain joins TRBV11-2 to TRBJ2-7, with a possible D match to TRBD2 (5 bases). Source material: naive CD8+ T cells sorted from blood. As DNA, the CDR3 is TGTGCCAGCAGCTTTATCGGGGAGTCCTACGAGCAGTACTTC. Translating gives CASSFIGESYEQYF.